A single TCR beta chain is shown here with its context. TCRdb analysed the reads with MiXCR anew, one entry per CDR3 protein. The sample has 350,000 to 550,000 distinct CDR3 sequences; 31% are singletons. This specimen belongs to a study of T cell repertoires in cytomegalovirus infection. The TCR was taken from a human donor in good health (CMV status not recorded). Some clones in this sample may be carry-over from other donors' samples. Sequences were obtained from PBMCs.

In DNA, the CDR3 is TGTGCCAGCACCGAAGGTAGTGTGAGAATTTCCTACGAGCAGTACTTC. It specifies CASTEGSVRISYEQYF. The chain joins TRBV6-2 or TRBV6-3 to TRBJ2-7; D ambiguous. The germline CDR1 and CDR2 sequences are MNHEY and SVGEGT. The V end lost 7 bases, the J end lost 1 base, and 20 bases lay between the germline ends. This CDR3 has 16 residues.